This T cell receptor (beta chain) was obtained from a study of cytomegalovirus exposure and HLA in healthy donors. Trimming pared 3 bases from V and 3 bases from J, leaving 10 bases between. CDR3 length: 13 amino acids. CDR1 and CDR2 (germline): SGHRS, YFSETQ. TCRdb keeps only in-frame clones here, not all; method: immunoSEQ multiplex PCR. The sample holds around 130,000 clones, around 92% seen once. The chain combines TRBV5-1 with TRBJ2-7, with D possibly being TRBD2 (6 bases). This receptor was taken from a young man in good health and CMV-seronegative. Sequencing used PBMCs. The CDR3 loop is CASSWEDGYEQYF. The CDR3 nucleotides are TGCGCCAGCAGCTGGGAGGACGGCTACGAGCAGTACTTC.